The T cell receptor beta chain under discussion was sequenced for a study of beta chain features in type 1 diabetes. Every isolated RNA sample was fully reverse transcribed, so sequencing captured expressed TCRB transcripts. Measured with immunoSEQ multiplex PCR; TCRdb has only the in-frame clones, and not every one. This sample has hundreds of thousands of clones, with around 15% found just once. CDR1 KGHSH and CDR2 LQKENI come from the germline V gene. V dropped 0 bases and J dropped 6; count of bases not matched to a gene: 4. This CDR3 has 15 residues. The sample consisted of naive CD4+ T cells from blood. V usage is TRBV18 and J usage is TRBJ2-3; 9 nucleotides agree with TRBD2. This receptor was obtained from a man aged 18 to 30 in good health. The CDR3 sequence: CASSPPIAGADTQYF. The CDR3 DNA sequence: TGTGCCAGCTCACCACCCATAGCGGGAGCCGATACGCAGTATTTT.